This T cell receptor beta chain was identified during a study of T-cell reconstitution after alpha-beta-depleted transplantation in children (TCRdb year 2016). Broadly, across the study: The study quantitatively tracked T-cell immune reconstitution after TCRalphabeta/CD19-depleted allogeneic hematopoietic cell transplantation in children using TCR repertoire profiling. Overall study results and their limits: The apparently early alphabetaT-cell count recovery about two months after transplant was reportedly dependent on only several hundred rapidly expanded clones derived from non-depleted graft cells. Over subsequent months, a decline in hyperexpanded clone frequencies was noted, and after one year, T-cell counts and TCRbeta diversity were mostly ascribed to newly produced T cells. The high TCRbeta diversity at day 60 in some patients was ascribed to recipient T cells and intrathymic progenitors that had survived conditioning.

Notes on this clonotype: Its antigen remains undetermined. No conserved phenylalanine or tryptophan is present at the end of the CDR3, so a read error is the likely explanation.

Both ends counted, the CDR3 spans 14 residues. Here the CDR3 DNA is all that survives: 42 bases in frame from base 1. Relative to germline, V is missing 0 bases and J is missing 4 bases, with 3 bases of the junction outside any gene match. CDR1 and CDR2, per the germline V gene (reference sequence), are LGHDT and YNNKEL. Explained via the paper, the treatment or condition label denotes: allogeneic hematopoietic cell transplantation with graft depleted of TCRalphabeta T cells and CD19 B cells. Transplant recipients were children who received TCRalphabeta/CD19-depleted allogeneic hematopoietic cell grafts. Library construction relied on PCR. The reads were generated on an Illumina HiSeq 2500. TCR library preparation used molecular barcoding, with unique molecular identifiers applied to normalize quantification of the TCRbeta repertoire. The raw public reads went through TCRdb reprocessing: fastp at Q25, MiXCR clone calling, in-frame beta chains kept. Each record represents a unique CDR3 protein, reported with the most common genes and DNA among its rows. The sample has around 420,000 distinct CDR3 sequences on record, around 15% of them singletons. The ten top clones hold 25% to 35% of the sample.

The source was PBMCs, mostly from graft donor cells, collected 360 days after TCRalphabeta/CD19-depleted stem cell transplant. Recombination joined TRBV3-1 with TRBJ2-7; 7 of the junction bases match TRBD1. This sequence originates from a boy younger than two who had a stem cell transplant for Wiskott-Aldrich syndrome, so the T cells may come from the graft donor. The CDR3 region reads CASSQDGTVYEQYL. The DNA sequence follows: TGTGCCAGCAGCCAAGATGGGACAGTTTACGAGCAGTACTTA.